These 6 T cell receptor beta chains were sequenced from one sample in a study of blood T cell repertoires in COVID-19. Assay: immunoSEQ multiplex PCR; the TCRdb copy retains only in-frame clones and omits some. The sample has 250,000 to 350,000 clones; over 75% are singletons. Sequenced material: PBMCs or T cells enriched from blood (not recorded which). These receptor sequences come from a woman in her 30s who had recovered from COVID-19.

The chain carries TRBV12-3 or TRBV12-4 and TRBJ2-2; maybe TRBD2 (5 bases). The CDR3 is 13 residues long. The V gene lost 5 bases and the J gene lost 5 bases, with 9 bases spanning the gap. CDR3 sequence: CASSRGMTGELFF. For the CDR3, the DNA is TGTGCCAGCAGTCGGGGAATGACCGGGGAGCTGTTTTTT.

V gene TRBV27 combines with J gene TRBJ1-6, with D unclear. CDR3 size: 16 residues. Per the germline V gene, CDR1 is MNHEY and CDR2 is SMNVEV (reference sequence). V lost 5 bases and J 0 bases, leaving 11 bases between the germline ends. CDR3 loop: CASSPLVSSYNSPLHF. In DNA, the CDR3 is TGTGCCAGCAGTCCCCTGGTGAGCTCCTATAATTCACCCCTCCACTTT.

This chain links TRBV18 with TRBJ1-2; tentative D call: TRBD1 (5 bases). Germline lookup yields CDR1 KGHSH and CDR2 LQKENI. The CDR3 has 16 amino acids. Trimming pared 0 bases from V and 2 bases from J, leaving 13 bases between. This chain's CDR3 is CASSPPNRRQNYGYTF. The CDR3 bases are TGTGCCAGCTCACCACCGAATCGTCGACAGAACTATGGCTACACCTTC.

This chain uses TRBV28 with TRBJ1-2; 9 bases fit TRBD1. CDR3 length equals 14 residues. The germline V gene encodes CDR1 MDHEN and CDR2 SYDVKM. Unmatched junction bases numbered 5, after V lost 3 bases and J lost 6 bases. The CDR3: CASSFYRGLHGYTF. DNA of the CDR3: TGTGCCAGCAGTTTTTACAGGGGGCTCCATGGCTACACCTTC.

The rearrangement uses TRBV4-2 and TRBJ2-2, with D perhaps matching TRBD2 (5 bases). Germline V gene lookup returns CDR1 LGHNA and CDR2 YNFKEQ. The germline V and J ends were trimmed by 0 bases and 2 bases, with 7 bases remaining between them. The CDR3 spans 15 residues. The CDR3 DNA reads as TGTGCCAGCAGCCAAGAACCGGGAAACACCGGGGAGCTGTTTTTT. This gives the protein CASSQEPGNTGELFF.

This chain joins TRBV5-4 and TRBJ1-2, with 7 bases fitting TRBD1. Looked up from germline, CDR1 is SGHNT and CDR2 is YYREEE (reference sequence). J gave up 0 bases and V 4 bases, and 6 bases lay outside the gene matches. This CDR3 has 15 residues. CDR3 DNA: TGTGCCAGCAGCCTCGGGACAGATACTAACTATGGCTACACCTTC. Residues: CASSLGTDTNYGYTF.